This entry is about one T cell receptor (beta chain). What this receptor recognizes is not known. No base quality values were provided; no much bigger clone lies one nucleotide off. The sample originates from a study of T cell changes during pregnancy in multiple sclerosis (dated by TCRdb to between 2018 and 2021). Broadly, across the study: The study examined how the T cell repertoire changed over the course of pregnancy in women with multiple sclerosis.

Library construction relied on the immunoSEQ multiplex PCR assay. TCRdb re-hosts the immuneACCESS table, in-frame sequences only. Its copies lack some clones; in the studies checked, an unresolved V gene accounts for under half of them, and the cause for the rest is not known. For this sample the table gives 81,000 or so clones, of which around 90% were detected only once. The top ten clones comprise 3.5% to 4% of the sample. The CDR3, from cysteine to phenylalanine, totals 16 residues. Here the CDR3 DNA is all that survives: 48 bases in frame from base 1. V is trimmed back by 4 bases and J by 3 bases, and the junction contains 12 bases that no gene match accounts for. The germline V gene gives CDR1 as SGHRS and CDR2 as YFSETQ.

The sequence joins TRBV5-1 to TRBJ2-7, with 8 bases matching TRBD1. Specimen: PBMCs, collected in the first trimester of pregnancy. This clonotype was obtained from a female donor in good health, serving as a control in a pregnancy study. Some clones in this sample may be carry-over from other donors' samples. The CDR3 region has the sequence CASSVYSDRDIYEQYF. The nucleotide sequence reads TGCGCCAGCAGCGTTTATTCGGACAGGGATATCTACGAGCAGTACTTC.